This T cell receptor (beta chain) was found in a study of blood T cell repertoires in COVID-19. This clone appeared a single time. Only in-frame clones appear in the TCRdb table, and some are missing; sequencing was by immunoSEQ multiplex PCR. The sample holds 350,000 to 400,000 clones, roughly 89% seen once. Sequenced material: PBMCs or T cells enriched from blood (not recorded which). This sequence was found in a woman in her thirties who had recovered from COVID-19.

For the CDR3, the DNA is TGTGCTAGTGGTTTGGTACGGGACAGGGTATTTCACACTGAAGCTTTCTTT. This encodes CASGLVRDRVFHTEAFF. The gene calls are TRBV12-5 and TRBJ1-1, with 9 nucleotides matching TRBD1. Germline V gives CDR1 LGHNT, CDR2 FRNRAP. The CDR3 loop spans 17 amino acids. Trimming cost V 0 bases and J 3 bases; bases outside gene matches: 8.